This TCR beta chain was profiled in a study of T cells in localized non-small cell lung cancer. Study results and caveats: Higher adjacent-lung clonality was associated with shorter survival.

Clones were read by immunoSEQ multiplex PCR, and TCRdb kept only the in-frame ones, dropping some. The sample has roughly 35,000 clones; about 92% are singletons. Germline values: CDR1 SGHTA, CDR2 FQGNSA. This CDR3 has 14 residues. Trimming stripped 1 base from V and 2 bases from J, with 8 bases between. Concerning this clone: Its cognate antigen is unknown.

This clonotype was obtained from a female donor over 55 with stage I lung adenocarcinoma. This specimen consisted of peripheral blood, obtained before any cancer treatment. This chain uses TRBV7-2 with TRBJ1-1; the D is unclear. CDR3 sequence reads: CASSLGAGNTEAFF. The CDR3 DNA reads as TGTGCCAGCAGCTTAGGGGCGGGAAACACTGAAGCTTTCTTT.